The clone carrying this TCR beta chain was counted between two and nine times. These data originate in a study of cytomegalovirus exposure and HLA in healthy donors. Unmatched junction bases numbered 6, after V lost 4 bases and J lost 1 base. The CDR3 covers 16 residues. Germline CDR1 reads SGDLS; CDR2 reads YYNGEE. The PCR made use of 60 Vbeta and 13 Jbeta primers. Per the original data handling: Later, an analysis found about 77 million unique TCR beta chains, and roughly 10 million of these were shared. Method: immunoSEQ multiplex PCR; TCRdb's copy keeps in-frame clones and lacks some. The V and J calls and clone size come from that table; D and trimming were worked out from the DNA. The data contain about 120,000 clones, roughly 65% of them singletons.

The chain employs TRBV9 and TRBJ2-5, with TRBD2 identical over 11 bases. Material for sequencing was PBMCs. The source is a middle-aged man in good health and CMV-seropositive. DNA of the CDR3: TGTGCCAGCAGCCCCGGACTAGCGGGTATCCAAGAGACCCAGTACTTC. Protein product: CASSPGLAGIQETQYF.